This T cell receptor beta chain was sequenced for a study of post-analysis software for immune sequencing data. Study-wide results and caveats: Comparison of patients with controls showed five TRBV segments more frequent in patients, TRBV5-6, TRBV5-1 and TRBV20-1 among them. For normalized Chao1 diversity, multiple sclerosis patients scored significantly lower than controls did.

Concerning this clonotype itself: Its antigen is unidentified.

cDNA libraries for TCR beta contained unique molecular identifiers. TCRdb ran MiXCR on the PCR reads and lists one entry per CDR3 protein. Of about 430,000 distinct CDR3 sequences listed, approximately 38% are singletons. CDR1 is DFQATT and CDR2 is SNEGSKA in the germline V gene (reference sequence). Trimming took 5 bases from V and 4 from J, leaving 12 bases between them. This CDR3 spans 12 amino acids. Sequencing was carried out using blood. The receptor comes from a girl aged 2-10 years with multiple sclerosis. This chain links TRBV20-1 with TRBJ2-7; no firm D call. The CDR3 is CSAHNARYEQYF. The CDR3 DNA reads as TGCAGTGCTCACAACGCGCGGTACGAGCAGTACTTC.